A single TCR beta chain is shown here with its context. Its target is not known. This sample was included in a study of regulatory T cells in long-lasting Graves disease. Building of the TCR beta libraries involved iRepertoire HTBI primers and Arm-PCR of CDR3 regions. MiXCR was run by TCRdb on the multiplex PCR reads, yielding one entry per CDR3 protein. The table records hundreds of thousands of distinct CDR3 sequences, around 17% of them present only once. The CDR3 extends over 17 amino acids. CDR1 and CDR2 (germline): GTSNPN, SVGIG (reference sequence). Unmatched junction bases numbered 15, after V lost 5 bases and J lost 1 base. General study results and limits: Persistent-disease Graves' patients showed less TCR diversity than new cases.

Time point reported: newly diagnosed GD, antithyroid drugs for less than 3 months. TCR sequences were obtained from RNA taken from PBMCs. These data were also filed under a second study, of T cells in Graves' hyperthyroidism and ophthalmopathy. From that paper: For Graves' hyperthyroidism to be stable, ophthalmopathy could not progress within 18 months. Not enrolled were patients with uncontrolled infection, other autoimmune disease, pregnancy or lactation. Blood also contained most expanded thyroid clonotypes above 0.001.

The sample in question was peripheral blood mononuclear cells (PBMCs), obtained at new diagnosis, from a patient treated with antithyroid drugs. This chain joins TRBV30 and TRBJ1-1; 8 bases line up with TRBD1. The receptor was derived from a woman in her 30s with Graves disease. CDR3 sequence: CAWAIRDRGHGNTEAFF. In DNA form, the CDR3 reads TGTGCCTGGGCAATCCGAGACAGGGGACATGGGAACACTGAAGCTTTCTTT.